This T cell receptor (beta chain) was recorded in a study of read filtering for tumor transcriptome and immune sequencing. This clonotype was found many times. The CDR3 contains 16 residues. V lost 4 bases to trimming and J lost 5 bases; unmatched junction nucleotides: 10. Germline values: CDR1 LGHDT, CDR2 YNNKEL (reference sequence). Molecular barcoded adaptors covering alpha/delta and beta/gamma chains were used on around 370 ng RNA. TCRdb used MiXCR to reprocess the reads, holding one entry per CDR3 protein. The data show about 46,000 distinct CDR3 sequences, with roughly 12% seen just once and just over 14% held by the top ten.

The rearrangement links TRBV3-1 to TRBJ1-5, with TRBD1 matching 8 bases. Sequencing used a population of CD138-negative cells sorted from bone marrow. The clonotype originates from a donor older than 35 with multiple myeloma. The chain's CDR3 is CASSPPWGTGYQPQHF. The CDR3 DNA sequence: TGTGCCAGCAGCCCGCCCTGGGGGACAGGTTATCAGCCCCAGCATTTT.